Following are 9 T cell receptor beta chains from one sample sequenced in a study of cytomegalovirus exposure and HLA in healthy donors. In the PCR, 60 Vbeta and 13 Jbeta primers were used. The assay was immunoSEQ multiplex PCR, and TCRdb's table has in-frame clones only and misses some. The profile shows 150,000 to 160,000 clones, approximately 86% of them singletons. Sequencing input: PBMCs. Receptor source: a woman in her fifties or sixties in good health and CMV-seropositive.

This clone has just a few counts. The chain links TRBV6-1 to TRBJ1-1; TRBD1 matches 9 bases. V shed 7 bases and J 4 bases; nucleotides not matched to a gene: 7. This CDR3 has 14 amino acids. The germline gives CDR1 MNHNS, CDR2 SASEGT. The CDR3, as DNA: TGTGCCAGCAAACAGACAGGGGGGAGCACTGAAGCTTTCTTT. As protein: CASKQTGGSTEAFF.

The chain carries TRBV6-5 and TRBJ1-1; D gene unclear. Between the trimmed V and J ends, which lost 0 bases and 0 bases, there was a span of 5 bases. CDR1 and CDR2 (germline): MNHEY, SVGAGI. The CDR3 has 14 residues. The CDR3 DNA reads as TGTGCCAGCAGTTACTCGAGAATGAACACTGAAGCTTTCTTT. This gives the protein CASSYSRMNTEAFF.

This chain joins TRBV11-1 and TRBJ2-3; the D gene is possibly TRBD2 (6 bases). The CDR3 totals 12 residues. Germline CDR1 SGHAT, CDR2 FQDESV (reference sequence). The ends were cut back, 6 bases at V and 8 bases at J, with 12 bases in the middle. CDR3 sequence: CASSRKEGTQYF. Here the CDR3 DNA reads TGTGCCAGCAGTCGTAAGGAGGGTACGCAGTATTTT. The entire variable domain, with the rest obtained from reference TRBV11-1 and TRBJ2-3, is as follows: EAEVAQSPRYKITEKSQAVAFWCDPISGHATLYWYRQILGQGPELLVQFQDESVVDDSQLPKDRFSAERLKGVDSTLKIQPAELGDSAMYLCASSRKEGTQYFGPGTRLTVL.

The CDR3 region has the DNA TGTGCCAGCAGCTTTTCCAGCGGCAATGAGCAGTTCTTC. It encodes CASSFSSGNEQFF. J is TRBJ2-1 and V is TRBV7-2; the D gene is possibly TRBD2 (5 bases). This CDR3 is 13 amino acids long. V dropped 3 bases and J dropped 6 bases, with 9 bases sitting between them. Germline assignment: CDR1 SGHTA and CDR2 FQGNSA.

This clone was seen once. The chain links TRBV29-1 to TRBJ2-1; D perhaps matches TRBD1 (5 bases). Trimming pared 6 bases from V and 8 bases from J, leaving 8 bases between. The CDR3 extends over 10 amino acids. Germline V lookup: CDR1 SQVTM, CDR2 ANQGSEA. CDR3 sequence reads: CSVQTDEQFF. As DNA, the CDR3 is TGCAGCGTACAGACAGATGAGCAGTTCTTC.

This sequence joins TRBV5-6 and TRBJ2-2; TRBD1 aligns across 11 bases. V was pared by 2 bases and J by 4 bases, with 4 bases of the junction left unmatched. The CDR3 runs to 16 residues. The germline CDR1 and CDR2 sequences are SGHDT and YYEEEE. This CDR3 reads CASSLRDRGFTGELFF. CDR3 DNA: TGTGCCAGCAGCTTACGGGACAGGGGGTTCACCGGGGAGCTGTTTTTT.

The chain links TRBV5-1 to TRBJ2-7; D ambiguous. This CDR3 region has 13 residues. V lost 1 base, J lost 7 bases, and 12 bases lay in between. Germline values: CDR1 SGHRS, CDR2 YFSETQ. The DNA of the CDR3 is TGCGCCAGCAGCTTGACCCGAGAACGAGAGCAGTACTTC. Residues: CASSLTREREQYF.

The V gene is TRBV4-1, the J gene TRBJ2-2, with TRBD1 as a possible D gene (6 bases). The CDR3 covers 12 residues. Per germline, CDR1 MGHRA and CDR2 YSYEKL. V was clipped by 8 bases and J by 4 bases, with 8 bases between them. CDR3 sequence reads: CASQGTTGELFF. CDR3 nucleotide sequence: TGCGCCAGCCAGGGGACCACCGGGGAGCTGTTTTTT.

The chain links TRBV19 to TRBJ2-1; 13 nucleotides align to TRBD2. CDR3 size: 18 residues. Trimming took 3 bases from V and 0 from J; bases not matched to a gene: 5. Germline V gene data show CDR1 as LNHDA and CDR2 as SQIVND (reference sequence). Here the CDR3 reads CASSMTSGGPSSYNEQFF. The CDR3 nucleotides are TGTGCCAGTAGTATGACTAGCGGGGGGCCGAGCTCCTACAATGAGCAGTTCTTC. Looking up the rest from reference TRBV19 and TRBJ2-1 gives the full variable domain: DGGITQSPKYLFRKEGQNVTLSCEQNLNHDAMYWYRQDPGQGLRLIYYSQIVNDFQKGDIAEGYSVSREKKESFPLTVTSAQKNPTAFYLCASSMTSGGPSSYNEQFFGPGTRLTVL.